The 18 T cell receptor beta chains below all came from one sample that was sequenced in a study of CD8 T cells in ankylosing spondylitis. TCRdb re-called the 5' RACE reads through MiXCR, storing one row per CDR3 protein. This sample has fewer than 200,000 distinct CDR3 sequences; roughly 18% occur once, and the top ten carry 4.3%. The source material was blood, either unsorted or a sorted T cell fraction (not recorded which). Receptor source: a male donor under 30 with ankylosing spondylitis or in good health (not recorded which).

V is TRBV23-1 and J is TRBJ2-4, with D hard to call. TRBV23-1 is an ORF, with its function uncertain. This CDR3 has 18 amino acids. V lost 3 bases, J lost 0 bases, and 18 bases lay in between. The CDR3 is CASSQEESRIGAKNIQYF. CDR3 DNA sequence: TGCGCCAGCAGTCAGGAAGAGAGCAGAATCGGAGCCAAAAACATTCAGTACTTC.

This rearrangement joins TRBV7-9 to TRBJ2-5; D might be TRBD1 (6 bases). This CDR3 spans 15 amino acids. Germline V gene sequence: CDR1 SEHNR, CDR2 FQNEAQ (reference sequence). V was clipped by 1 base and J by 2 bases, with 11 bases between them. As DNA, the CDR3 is TGTGCCAGCAGCTTAGAAGGGGGATTTCAAGAGACCCAGTACTTC. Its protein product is CASSLEGGFQETQYF.

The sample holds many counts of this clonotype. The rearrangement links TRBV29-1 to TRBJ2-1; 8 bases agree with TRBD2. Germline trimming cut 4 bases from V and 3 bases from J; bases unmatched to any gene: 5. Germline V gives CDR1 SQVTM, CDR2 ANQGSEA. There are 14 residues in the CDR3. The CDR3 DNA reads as TGCAGCGTTGCGGTAAGCGGGAGCTACAATGAGCAGTTCTTC. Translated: CSVAVSGSYNEQFF.

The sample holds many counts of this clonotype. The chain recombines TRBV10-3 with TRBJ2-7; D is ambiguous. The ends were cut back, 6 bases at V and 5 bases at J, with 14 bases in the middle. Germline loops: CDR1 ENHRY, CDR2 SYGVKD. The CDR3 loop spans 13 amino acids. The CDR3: CAIRLNGGDEQYV. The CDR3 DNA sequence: TGTGCCATCAGGCTAAACGGTGGGGACGAGCAGTACGTC.

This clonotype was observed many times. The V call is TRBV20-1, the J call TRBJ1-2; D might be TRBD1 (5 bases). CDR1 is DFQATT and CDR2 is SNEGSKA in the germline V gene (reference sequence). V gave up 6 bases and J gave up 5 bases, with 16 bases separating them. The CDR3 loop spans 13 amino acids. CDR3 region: CSAKDAGPYGYTF. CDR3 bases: TGCAGTGCCAAGGATGCAGGGCCATATGGCTACACCTTC.

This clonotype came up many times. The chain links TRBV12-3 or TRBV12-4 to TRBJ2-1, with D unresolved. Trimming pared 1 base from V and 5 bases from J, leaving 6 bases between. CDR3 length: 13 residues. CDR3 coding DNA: TGTGCCAGCAGTTTAGGCCGGAACAATGAGCAGTTCTTC. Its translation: CASSLGRNNEQFF.

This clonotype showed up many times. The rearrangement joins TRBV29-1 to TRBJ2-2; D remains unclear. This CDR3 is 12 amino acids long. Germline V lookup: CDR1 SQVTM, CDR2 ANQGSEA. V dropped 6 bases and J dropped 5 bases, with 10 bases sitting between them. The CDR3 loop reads CSVLTGTGELFF. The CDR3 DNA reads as TGCAGCGTCCTGACCGGGACCGGGGAGCTGTTTTTT.

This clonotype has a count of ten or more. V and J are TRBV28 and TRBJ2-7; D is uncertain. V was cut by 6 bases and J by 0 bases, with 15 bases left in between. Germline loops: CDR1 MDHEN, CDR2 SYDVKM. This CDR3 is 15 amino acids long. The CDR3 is CASRPLYLNSYEQYF. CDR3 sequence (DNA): TGTGCCAGCAGGCCCCTTTATCTTAACTCCTACGAGCAGTACTTC. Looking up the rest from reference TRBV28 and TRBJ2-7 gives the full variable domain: DVKVTQSSRYLVKRTGEKVFLECVQDMDHENMFWYRQDPGLGLRLIYFSYDVKMKEKGDIPEGYSVSREKKERFSLILESASTNQTSMYLCASRPLYLNSYEQYFGPGTRLTVT.

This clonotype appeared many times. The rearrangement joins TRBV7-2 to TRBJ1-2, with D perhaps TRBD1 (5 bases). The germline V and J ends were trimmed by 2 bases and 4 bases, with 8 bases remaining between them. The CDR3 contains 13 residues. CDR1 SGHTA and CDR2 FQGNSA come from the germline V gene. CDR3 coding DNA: TGTGCCAGCAGCTTACCAGGGATCTATGGCTACACCTTC. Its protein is CASSLPGIYGYTF.

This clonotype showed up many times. The CDR3 DNA sequence: TGTGCCAGCTCGGCTTCGGATTATGCAACTAATGAAAAACTGTTTTTT. Its translation: CASSASDYATNEKLFF. The genes are TRBV18 and TRBJ1-4; D ambiguous. Trimming shortened V by 6 bases and J by 0 bases, and 14 bases separated the two germline ends. Germline CDR1 and CDR2: KGHSH and LQKENI. The CDR3 covers 16 residues.

For the CDR3, the DNA is TGCGCCAGCAGCCCCTCCGGGGGCGAGTTCCGCTCCGGGGCTTTCTTT. It specifies CASSPSGGEFRSGAFF. This chain connects TRBV10-2 to TRBJ1-1, with a weak D call TRBD1 (6 bases). Trimming pared 6 bases from V and 11 bases from J, leaving 28 bases between. This CDR3 is built from 16 residues. The germline V gene has CDR1 WSHSY and CDR2 SAAADI.

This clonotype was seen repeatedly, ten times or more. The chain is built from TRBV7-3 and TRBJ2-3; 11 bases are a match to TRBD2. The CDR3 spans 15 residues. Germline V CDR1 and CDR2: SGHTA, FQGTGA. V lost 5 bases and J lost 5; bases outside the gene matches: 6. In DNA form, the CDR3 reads TGTGCCAGCAGCGAAATAGCGGGAGGGCAAGATACGCAGTATTTT. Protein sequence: CASSEIAGGQDTQYF.

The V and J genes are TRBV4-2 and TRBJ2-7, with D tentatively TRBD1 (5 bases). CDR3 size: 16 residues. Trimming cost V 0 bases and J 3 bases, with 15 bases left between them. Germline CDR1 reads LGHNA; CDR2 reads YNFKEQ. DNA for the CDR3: TGTGCCAGCAGCCAAGACATCGACAGCGTAGACTACGAGCAGTACTTC. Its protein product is CASSQDIDSVDYEQYF.

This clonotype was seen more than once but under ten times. The CDR3 nucleotides are TGTGCCAGCAGTGAGACAGGGGAGCCTGGGGAGCTGTTTTTT. This gives the protein CASSETGEPGELFF. The chain uses TRBV6-1 and TRBJ2-2, with TRBD1 matching over 8 bases. The CDR3 loop spans 14 amino acids. The trim removed 3 bases at V and 8 bases at J, leaving 5 bases unmatched. CDR1 is MNHNS, CDR2 SASEGT, per germline.

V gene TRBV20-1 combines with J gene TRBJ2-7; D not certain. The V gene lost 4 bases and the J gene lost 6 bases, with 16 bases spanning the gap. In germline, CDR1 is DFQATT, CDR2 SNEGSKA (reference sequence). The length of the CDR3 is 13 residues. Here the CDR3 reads CSATQLSWGEQYF. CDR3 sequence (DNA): TGCAGTGCTACCCAGCTGTCCTGGGGCGAGCAGTACTTC.

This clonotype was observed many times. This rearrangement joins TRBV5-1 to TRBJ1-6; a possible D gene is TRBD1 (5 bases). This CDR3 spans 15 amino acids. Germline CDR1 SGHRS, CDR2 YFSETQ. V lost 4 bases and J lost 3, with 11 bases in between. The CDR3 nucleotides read TGCGCCAGCAGCCCCGGGACCGACTATAATTCACCCCTCCACTTT. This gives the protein CASSPGTDYNSPLHF.

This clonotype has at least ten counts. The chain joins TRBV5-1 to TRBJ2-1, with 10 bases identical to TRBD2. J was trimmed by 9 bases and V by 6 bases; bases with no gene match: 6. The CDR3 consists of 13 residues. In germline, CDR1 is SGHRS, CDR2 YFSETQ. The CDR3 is CASTGVAGGEQFF. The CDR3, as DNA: TGCGCCAGCACCGGGGTAGCGGGAGGTGAGCAGTTCTTC. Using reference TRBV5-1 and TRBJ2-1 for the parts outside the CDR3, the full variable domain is KAGVTQTPRYLIKTRGQQVTLSCSPISGHRSVSWYQQTPGQGLQFLFEYFSETQRNKGNFPGRFSGRQFSNSRSEMNVSTLELGDSALYLCASTGVAGGEQFFGPGTRLTVL.

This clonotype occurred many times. As DNA, the CDR3 is TGTGCCAGCAGTTTCAGGGAGGGTTCACCCCTCCACTTT. Translation gives CASSFREGSPLHF. This chain joins TRBV12-3 or TRBV12-4 and TRBJ1-6; maybe TRBD1 (5 bases). The CDR3 has 13 residues. Trimming took off 3 bases at V and 9 bases at J, with 9 bases between the two ends.